This section outlines one TCR beta chain sequence together with its context. No antigen is known for it. The time point here: newly diagnosed GD, antithyroid drugs for less than 3 months. The TCR library used RNA extracted from PBMCs. This CDR3 has 13 residues. V lost 3 bases and J lost 6; bases outside the gene matches: 6. Per germline, CDR1 SGHRS and CDR2 YFSETQ. This sample stems from a study of regulatory T cells in long-lasting Graves disease. Overall study findings and caveats: TRBV28, TRBJ1-2 and TRBJ2-5 were segments that persistent disease favored.

With iRepertoire HTBI primers and Arm-PCR of CDR3 regions, TCR beta libraries were built. From the multiplex PCR reads, TCRdb called clonotypes with MiXCR, one entry per CDR3 protein. This sample carries roughly 350,000 distinct CDR3 sequences, approximately 15% of them seen once, and the ten largest clones take 30%. The same sample was also used in a study of T cells in Graves' hyperthyroidism and ophthalmopathy. That source adds: The hyperthyroidism was newly diagnosed and had lasted under 2 months; the patients were aged 18 to 65.

The origin of this receptor is a man in his forties with Graves disease. The gene calls are TRBV5-1 and TRBJ2-7, with TRBD1 matching over 7 bases. The sample here was peripheral blood mononuclear cells (PBMCs), taken at new diagnosis, from a patient treated with antithyroid drugs. The CDR3 DNA reads as TGCGCCAGCAGCTCAGGGACAGTGTCCGAGCAGTACTTC. The encoded protein is CASSSGTVSEQYF.